This section outlines one T cell receptor beta chain sequence together with its context. The antigen is undetermined. The CDR3 covers 17 residues. V lost 4 bases, J lost 1 base, and 9 bases stayed unmatched. CDR1 SGHRS and CDR2 YFSETQ come from the germline V gene. Sequencing was performed with immunoSEQ multiplex PCR; in TCRdb, only in-frame clones are kept and a portion is missing. The table has some 2,500,000 clones, 93% seen once. This sample is drawn from a study of shared clonotypes between healthy human individuals. Regarding the study as a whole: Even with large depth, rarefaction showed that sorted-subset sequencing was incomplete. The small donor group covered limited genetic and exposure diversity.

The rearrangement links TRBV5-1 to TRBJ2-2, with TRBD1 matching over 8 bases. The receptor comes from a man between 18 and 29 years old in good health. Some clones in this sample may be carry-over from other donors' samples. Specimen: naive CD4+ T cells from PBMCs. Subset: CD45RA+ positively selected. The CDR3 DNA reads TGCGCCAGCAGCCGGGCCCGGACAGGGATGAACACCGGGGAGCTGTTTTTT. It yields the protein CASSRARTGMNTGELFF. Combining the CDR3 with reference TRBV5-1 and TRBJ2-2 gives the whole variable domain KAGVTQTPRYLIKTRGQQVTLSCSPISGHRSVSWYQQTPGQGLQFLFEYFSETQRNKGNFPGRFSGRQFSNSRSEMNVSTLELGDSALYLCASSRARTGMNTGELFFGEGSRLTVL.